These 29 T cell receptor beta chains originate from one sample sequenced in a study of cytomegalovirus exposure and HLA in healthy donors (TCRdb year 2017). Library preparation employed the immunoSEQ multiplex PCR assay. For the multiplex PCR, a mixture combining 60 forward primers for TCR Vbeta segments and 13 reverse primers for TCR Jbeta segments was used. Drawn from immuneACCESS, this table holds only the in-frame rearrangements with V and J called that TCRdb kept. Clones are partly lost; checked studies trace under half to an unresolved V gene and leave the rest unexplained. This sample's table lists some 110,000 clones. 2.5% to 3% of the sample belongs to the ten largest clones. Source material: PBMCs. These TCRs come from a young man in good health and CMV-seronegative.

The V gene is TRBV7-2, the J gene TRBJ1-2; D uncertain. V was clipped by 5 bases and J by 8 bases, with 15 bases between them. Looked up from germline, CDR1 is SGHTA and CDR2 is FQGNSA. This CDR3 has 13 amino acids. CDR3 sequence: CASSVRQREGYTF. Written as DNA, the CDR3 is TGTGCCAGCAGCGTCAGACAAAGAGAAGGCTACACCTTC.

The chain employs TRBV4-1 and TRBJ2-7; 7 bases align to TRBD1. The germline gives CDR1 MGHRA, CDR2 YSYEKL. The CDR3 runs 16 residues. J lost 2 bases, V lost 1 base, and 8 bases had no gene match. The CDR3 here is CASSQVGQPEPYEQYF. As DNA, the CDR3 is TGCGCCAGCAGCCAAGTGGGACAGCCAGAACCCTACGAGCAGTACTTC.

The V call is TRBV29-1, the J call TRBJ2-3; 10 bases match TRBD2. The CDR3 spans 18 residues. J lost 0 bases, V lost 1 base, and 10 bases had no gene match. Germline CDR1 is SQVTM and CDR2 is ANQGSEA. CDR3 bases: TGCAGCGTTGAAGGCGTAGCGGGAGGCCATATTAGCACAGATACGCAGTATTTT. As protein: CSVEGVAGGHISTDTQYF.

The chain uses TRBV7-3 and TRBJ2-1, with TRBD2 identical over 8 bases. V trimming: 5 bases; J trimming: 1 base; junction bases outside the gene matches: 4. The CDR3 is 15 residues long. CDR1 SGHTA and CDR2 FQGTGA come from the germline V gene. The CDR3 DNA reads TGTGCCAGCAGCGGTACTAGCGGTTCCTACAATGAGCAGTTCTTC. This gives the protein CASSGTSGSYNEQFF.

The chain carries TRBV6-5 and TRBJ1-3; 11 bases agree with TRBD1. Losses at the gene ends were 7 bases for V and 2 bases for J; bases not matched to a gene: 4. CDR1 is MNHEY, CDR2 SVGAGI, per germline. The CDR3 length is 15 residues. In nucleotides, the CDR3 is TGTGCCAGCAAACCGGGACAGGGGGCTGGAAACACCATATATTTT. Translating it yields CASKPGQGAGNTIYF.

The chain is built from TRBV28 and TRBJ1-4; D gene uncertain. Germline V CDR1 and CDR2: MDHEN, SYDVKM. V gave up 2 bases and J gave up 5 bases, with 15 bases separating them. The CDR3 runs 16 residues. The CDR3 DNA reads TGTGCCAGCAGTTTACGGCAGCGGGGTCGGAATGAAAAACTGTTTTTT. Translation gives CASSLRQRGRNEKLFF.

The rearrangement links TRBV19 to TRBJ2-3; 14 bases fit TRBD2. The V gene's germline CDR1 is LNHDA and CDR2 SQIVND (reference sequence). Trimming cost V 4 bases and J 3 bases; bases outside gene matches: 6. CDR3 size: 17 residues. CDR3 nucleotide sequence: TGTGCCAGTAGTACCCTCGGGACTAGCGGGAGAACAGATACGCAGTATTTT. It translates to CASSTLGTSGRTDTQYF.

The gene calls are TRBV9 and TRBJ1-1, with no clear D. V was trimmed by 0 bases and J by 3 bases, leaving 9 bases between them. The CDR3 sequence is 14 residues long. Germline values: CDR1 SGDLS, CDR2 YYNGEE. CDR3 coding DNA: TGTGCCAGCAGCGTAGCCGGGGAAGACACTGAAGCTTTCTTT. This sequence encodes CASSVAGEDTEAFF. The variable domain in full, completed from reference TRBV9 and TRBJ1-1, reads DSGVTQTPKHLITATGQRVTLRCSPRSGDLSVYWYQQSLDQGLQFLIQYYNGEERAKGNILERFSAQQFPDLHSELNLSSLELGDSALYFCASSVAGEDTEAFFGQGTRLTVV.

J is TRBJ2-5 and V is TRBV4-3; 8 nucleotides line up with TRBD2. There are 16 residues in the CDR3. The J segment lost 2 bases and the V segment lost 4 bases, leaving 9 bases of the junction unmatched. Germline CDR1 is LGHNA and CDR2 is YSLEER. The CDR3 sequence is CASSPGVTSGQETQYF. CDR3 coding DNA: TGCGCCAGCAGCCCAGGCGTCACTAGCGGTCAAGAGACCCAGTACTTC.

V gene TRBV7-3 combines with J gene TRBJ2-3, with 14 bases matching TRBD2. The junction had 8 bases not matched to a gene; V was cut back by 4 bases and J by 5 bases. This CDR3 has 17 amino acids. The germline V gene encodes CDR1 SGHTA and CDR2 FQGTGA. CDR3 bases: TGTGCCAGCAGCTCACCGACTAGCGGGAGGGGAGGAGATACGCAGTATTTT. This codes for CASSSPTSGRGGDTQYF.

V and J are TRBV7-9 and TRBJ2-1; TRBD1 might be the D (5 bases). The CDR3 runs 14 residues. Germline CDR1 and CDR2: SEHNR and FQNEAQ (reference sequence). V was shortened by 5 bases and J by 2 bases, with 10 bases between the two germline ends. CDR3 DNA: TGTGCCAGCAGCCGTCCGACAGCCTACAATGAGCAGTTCTTC. Its protein product is CASSRPTAYNEQFF.

The gene calls are TRBV15 and TRBJ2-3; 8 bases are a match to TRBD2. CDR1 and CDR2 from the germline V gene are LNHNV and YYDKDF (reference sequence). CDR3 length equals 16 residues. The J segment lost 1 base and the V segment lost 3 bases, leaving 6 bases of the junction unmatched. CDR3 in DNA: TGTGCCACCAGCAGGGTGAAAGCGGGGGGCACAGATACGCAGTATTTT. It is translated as CATSRVKAGGTDTQYF.

The CDR3: CASSPQGLNTDTQYF. The CDR3 region has the DNA TGTGCCAGCAGTCCTCAAGGACTTAACACAGATACGCAGTATTTT. The gene calls are TRBV7-3 and TRBJ2-3; TRBD2 is a possible D gene (5 bases). Germline CDR1 and CDR2: SGHTA and FQGTGA. The CDR3 is made up of 15 amino acids. Trimming shortened V by 6 bases and J by 2 bases, and 15 bases separated the two germline ends.

J is TRBJ1-1 and V is TRBV28; D remains ambiguous. Germline V gene lookup returns CDR1 MDHEN and CDR2 SYDVKM. Trimming took off 6 bases at V and 5 bases at J, with 16 bases between the two ends. There are 14 residues in the CDR3. The CDR3 is CASSYLSGGTEAFF. The CDR3 coding sequence is TGTGCCAGCAGCTACTTATCCGGAGGGACTGAAGCTTTCTTT.

This chain uses TRBV11-1 with TRBJ2-2; 7 bases are shared with TRBD2. The CDR3 length is 17 residues. V shed 4 bases, J shed 3 bases, and the junction held 11 bases outside the gene matches. Germline V gene lookup returns CDR1 SGHAT and CDR2 FQDESV (reference sequence). CDR3 in DNA: TGTGCCAGCAGCTCGAAGCAAGGCGGGAGTTACACCGGGGAGCTGTTTTTT. It encodes CASSSKQGGSYTGELFF.

This chain uses TRBV11-2 with TRBJ2-5, with D possibly matching TRBD2 (6 bases). V gave up 8 bases and J gave up 3 bases, with 22 bases separating them. The CDR3 length is 16 residues. Germline lookup yields CDR1 SGHAT and CDR2 FQNNGV. CDR3 sequence (DNA): TGTGCCAGCCTTGTTTGGGGGGTATATATCAAAGAGACCCAGTACTTC. Its protein is CASLVWGVYIKETQYF.

The chain joins TRBV7-9 to TRBJ2-7, with 7 bases identical to TRBD1. The CDR3 covers 15 residues. The trim removed 4 bases at V and 4 bases at J, leaving 10 bases unmatched. The germline V gene has CDR1 SEHNR and CDR2 FQNEAQ (reference sequence). CDR3 bases: TGTGCCAGCAGCTCCCCCGACAGGGCGAGTTACGAGCAGTACTTC. Protein: CASSSPDRASYEQYF.

The chain couples TRBV18 to TRBJ2-7; D is perhaps TRBD2 (6 bases). The V gene lost 6 bases and the J gene lost 6 bases, with 21 bases spanning the gap. Germline V gene data show CDR1 as KGHSH and CDR2 as LQKENI. The CDR3 contains 15 residues. Here the CDR3 DNA reads TGTGCCAGCTCTGAAACCCGGGGGAAACCCTCCGAGCAGTACTTC. It translates to CASSETRGKPSEQYF.

The chain is built from TRBV4-3 and TRBJ2-1; 13 nucleotides align to TRBD2. Germline trimming cut 1 base from V and 7 bases from J; bases unmatched to any gene: 4. This CDR3 contains 16 residues. Germline CDR1 is LGHNA and CDR2 is YSLEER. The CDR3 sequence is CASSQVGTSGKNEQFF. The CDR3, as DNA: TGCGCCAGCAGCCAAGTAGGGACTAGCGGGAAAAATGAGCAGTTCTTC.

The rearrangement uses TRBV29-1 and TRBJ2-6, with 8 bases matching TRBD1. CDR3 length: 16 amino acids. Germline CDR1 and CDR2: SQVTM and ANQGSEA. J lost 0 bases, V lost 6 bases, and 7 bases had no gene match. Here the CDR3 reads CSVGGTGLSGANVLTF. The CDR3 nucleotides read TGCAGCGTCGGCGGGACAGGTCTCTCTGGGGCCAACGTCCTGACTTTC.

The V gene is TRBV30, the J gene TRBJ2-6; 7 positions agree with TRBD1. V was clipped by 1 base and J by 6 bases; unmatched bases: 9. This CDR3 spans 16 amino acids. Per germline, CDR1 GTSNPN and CDR2 SVGIG (reference sequence). The CDR3 bases are TGTGCCTGGAGTGGACCGGGACAGTGGGAGGCCAACGTCCTGACTTTC. Translating it yields CAWSGPGQWEANVLTF.

In the case of this clone: The junction departs from the called germline gene at one end, perhaps through a read error. Within the sample, other DNA sequences also encode this same CDR3. The V gene is TRBV6-1, the J gene TRBJ2-7, with 10 bases aligning to TRBD1. Germline loops: CDR1 MNHNS, CDR2 SASEGT. The CDR3 runs 13 residues. The DNA for the CDR3 is TGTGCCAGCAGGAGGACAGGGGGTTACGAGCAGTACTTT. Amino acid sequence: CASRRTGGYEQYF.

The chain recombines TRBV4-1 with TRBJ2-7; 7 bases map to TRBD2. The CDR3 totals 17 residues. V gave up 1 base and J gave up 3 bases; unmatched junction bases: 12. Per germline, CDR1 MGHRA and CDR2 YSYEKL. CDR3 residues: CASSQGAASGPIYEQYF. The CDR3 nucleotides read TGCGCCAGCAGCCAAGGGGCGGCTAGCGGACCGATCTACGAGCAGTACTTC.

V usage is TRBV7-8 and J usage is TRBJ2-7; the D gene is possibly TRBD1 (5 bases). The CDR3 is made up of 18 amino acids. Germline loops: CDR1 SGHVS, CDR2 FQNEAQ. V was shortened by 2 bases and J by 3 bases, with 23 bases between the two germline ends. CDR3 nucleotides: TGTGCCAGCAGCTTATCTGGACAAGGAAGTGGTGGGTTCTACGAGCAGTACTTC. Amino acids: CASSLSGQGSGGFYEQYF. The full variable domain, with the rest looked up from reference TRBV7-8 and TRBJ2-7, is GAGVSQSPRYKVAKRGQDVALRCDPISGHVSLFWYQQALGQGPEFLTYFQNEAQLDKSGLPSDRFFAERPEGSVSTLKIQRTQQEDSAVYLCASSLSGQGSGGFYEQYFGPGTRLTVT.

The rearrangement uses TRBV7-2 and TRBJ2-4; 9 nucleotides match TRBD1. The trim removed 3 bases at V and 2 bases at J, leaving 5 bases unmatched. Germline CDR1 is SGHTA and CDR2 is FQGNSA. The CDR3 is 16 residues long. The DNA of the CDR3 is TGTGCCAGCAGCTTCGGGGACAGGGACTCCAAAAACATTCAGTACTTC. Translation gives CASSFGDRDSKNIQYF.

This chain joins TRBV2 and TRBJ1-1, with D tentatively TRBD1 (6 bases). Trimming pared 8 bases from V and 4 bases from J, leaving 17 bases between. The length of the CDR3 is 14 residues. Per germline, CDR1 SNHLY and CDR2 FYNNEI. CDR3 sequence reads: CASCLDRWGTEAFF. The CDR3 nucleotides read TGTGCCAGCTGTCTAGACAGGTGGGGCACTGAAGCTTTCTTT.

This sequence joins TRBV5-1 and TRBJ1-3, with TRBD1 matching over 8 bases. The CDR3 has 17 amino acids. With V trimmed by 4 bases and J by 3 bases, 12 bases remained unmatched. Looked up from germline, CDR1 is SGHRS and CDR2 is YFSETQ. Here the CDR3 reads CASSRSGQGGGGNTIYF. The CDR3 DNA reads TGCGCCAGCAGCCGATCCGGACAGGGTGGAGGTGGAAACACCATATATTTT.

The rearrangement joins TRBV30 to TRBJ1-2; D is uncertain. Trimming stripped 6 bases from V and 6 bases from J, with 8 bases between. CDR1 is GTSNPN, CDR2 SVGIG, per germline (reference sequence). The CDR3 extends over 10 amino acids. In nucleotides, the CDR3 is TGTGCCTGCGGGGTCGATGGCTACACCTTC. The encoded protein is CACGVDGYTF.

The CDR3 nucleotides are TGTGCCAGCAGCCAAGGTGGATCCGGGACAGTCTATAGCAATCAGCCCCAGCATTTT. Protein sequence: CASSQGGSGTVYSNQPQHF. The chain has TRBV4-2 and TRBJ1-5; TRBD1 matches at 7 bases. CDR3 length: 19 residues. J was trimmed by 0 bases and V by 1 base; bases with no gene match: 12. CDR1 and CDR2 from the germline V gene are LGHNA and YNFKEQ.